This T cell receptor beta chain was sequenced in a study of cytomegalovirus exposure and HLA in healthy donors. Regarding the study as a whole: Sequencing had likely introduced a cluster of highly shared sequence variants as an artifact. Versus the approximately 700-donor mean, an Asian-associated ancestry cluster reportedly showed fewer N-insertions in a later analysis. There were 150 to 200 TCR beta chains listed as cytomegalovirus-associated.

PCR employed 60 Vbeta and 13 Jbeta primers. The table came from immunoSEQ multiplex PCR; TCRdb's copy has only in-frame clones and leaves some out. The repertoire holds about 180,000 clones, 77% seen once, with over 1.1% in the top ten. The CDR3 extends over 15 amino acids. Germline loops: CDR1 MNHEY, CDR2 SMNVEV (reference sequence). The ends were cut back, 3 bases at V and 3 bases at J, with 15 bases in the middle. This clone was found a few times. Its antigen is not identified. The V gene is TRBV27, the J gene TRBJ2-7; a weak D match, TRBD2 (6 bases). The clonotype was recovered from a man younger than 35 in good health and CMV-seronegative. Source material: PBMCs. DNA for the CDR3: TGTGCCAGCAGTTTGCTCGGGGGAGAAGGCTACGAGCAGTACTTC. Translating gives CASSLLGGEGYEQYF.